These 17 T cell receptor beta chains were sequenced from one sample in a study of early T cells in non-severe SARS-CoV-2 infection. TCRdb called the 5' RACE reads again in MiXCR, with one record for every CDR3 protein. The sample carries roughly 35,000 distinct CDR3 sequences, under 7.5% recorded once. Material: whole blood. All receptors come from an adult who was a healthcare worker with PCR-confirmed SARS-CoV-2 infection or an uninfected control (not recorded which).

Many counts were recorded for this clonotype. V is TRBV18 and J is TRBJ1-4, with no clear D. The CDR3 is 13 amino acids. The germline V gene encodes CDR1 KGHSH and CDR2 LQKENI. The V and J ends lost 3 bases and 8 bases respectively, with 10 bases between them. DNA of the CDR3: TGTGCCAGCTCACCGAACTTCGAGGAAAAACTGTTTTTT. As protein: CASSPNFEEKLFF.

This clonotype occurred many times. The chain couples TRBV10-1 to TRBJ2-7; 13 bases map to TRBD2. This CDR3 has 16 residues. Trimming at V came to 3 bases and at J to 4 bases, leaving 6 bases not matched to a gene. Germline V gene data show CDR1 as WNHNN and CDR2 as SYGVQD (reference sequence). The CDR3 is CASSERTSGSGYEQYF. The CDR3 DNA follows: TGCGCCAGCAGTGAACGGACTAGCGGGAGCGGTTACGAGCAGTACTTC.

The chain joins TRBV11-2 to TRBJ2-3, with D uncertain. Germline V lookup: CDR1 SGHAT, CDR2 FQNNGV. CDR3 size: 16 residues. Trimming removed 5 bases from V and 6 bases from J, with 21 bases in between. The CDR3: CASSPLSGGVGDTQYF. The CDR3 DNA sequence: TGTGCCAGCAGCCCCTTGTCGGGCGGAGTGGGGGATACGCAGTATTTT.

This clonotype was found many times. This chain connects TRBV12-3 or TRBV12-4 to TRBJ2-4; D is possibly TRBD1 (5 bases). This CDR3 is 15 amino acids long. Trimming took 5 bases from V and 0 from J, leaving 11 bases between them. The CDR3 loop reads CASSPGYLAKNIQYF. The CDR3, as DNA: TGTGCCAGCAGTCCAGGGTACTTAGCCAAAAACATTCAGTACTTC.

This clonotype was counted a few times. This chain links TRBV3-1 with TRBJ2-7, with D maybe TRBD2 (5 bases). Germline V gene sequence: CDR1 LGHDT, CDR2 YNNKEL (reference sequence). The CDR3 contains 17 residues. The V end lost 5 bases, the J end lost 3 bases, and 23 bases lay between the germline ends. This chain's CDR3 is CASSASPSAGRRYEQYF. As DNA, the CDR3 is TGTGCCAGCAGCGCATCCCCGTCCGCGGGCAGGCGCTACGAGCAGTACTTC.

This clonotype was observed at least ten times. The V and J genes are TRBV27 and TRBJ1-5, with a possible D match to TRBD1 (5 bases). Germline V lookup: CDR1 MNHEY, CDR2 SMNVEV (reference sequence). This CDR3 spans 14 amino acids. Trimming shortened V by 3 bases and J by 7 bases, and 13 bases separated the two germline ends. The CDR3 DNA reads as TGTGCCAGCAGTTTCCAGGGAGTTGGGCAGCCCCAGCATTTT. It yields the protein CASSFQGVGQPQHF.

The chain has TRBV7-9 and TRBJ1-2, with D uncertain. CDR1 and CDR2 (germline): SEHNR, FQNEAQ (reference sequence). Trimming took 4 bases from V and 10 from J, leaving 13 bases between them. The CDR3 totals 12 residues. The CDR3 DNA follows: TGTGCCAGCAGCTCCGGGCCTCGAGACTACACCTTC. This codes for CASSSGPRDYTF.

This chain joins TRBV28 and TRBJ1-1; D perhaps matches TRBD1 (5 bases). This CDR3 has 15 residues. Trimming took off 4 bases at V and 1 base at J, with 13 bases between the two ends. CDR1 and CDR2 from the germline V gene are MDHEN and SYDVKM. CDR3 coding DNA: TGTGCCAGCAGTTATCCGGGACCTTCGAACACTGAAGCTTTCTTT. Translated, it gives CASSYPGPSNTEAFF.

This clonotype was picked up many times. The chain is built from TRBV20-1 and TRBJ2-7; possible D gene TRBD1, 6 bases. V shed 1 base and J shed 1 base, with 8 bases lying between them. CDR1 and CDR2 from the germline V gene are DFQATT and SNEGSKA (reference sequence). The CDR3 is 13 amino acids. CDR3 sequence: CSARGTASYEQYF. The DNA for the CDR3 is TGCAGTGCTAGAGGGACAGCGTCCTACGAGCAGTACTTC.

Many counts were recorded for this clonotype. V and J are TRBV12-3 or TRBV12-4 and TRBJ2-2; D is uncertain. The CDR3 contains 13 residues. Deletions cut 1 base from V and 5 bases from J, with 5 bases between. The CDR3 loop reads CASSLGLTGELFF. For the CDR3, the DNA is TGTGCCAGCAGTTTAGGACTTACCGGGGAGCTGTTTTTT.

This clonotype was seen many times. V is TRBV11-3 and J is TRBJ2-1, with D unclear. CDR1 SGHNT and CDR2 YENEEA come from the germline V gene. V lost 3 bases and J lost 3, with 3 bases in between. This CDR3 spans 12 amino acids. The CDR3 DNA is TGTGCCAGCAGCTTTAACTACAATGAGCAGTTCTTC. It translates to CASSFNYNEQFF. The full variable domain, its missing parts supplied by reference TRBV11-3 and TRBJ2-1, is EAGVVQSPRYKIIEKKQPVAFWCNPISGHNTLYWYLQNLGQGPELLIRYENEEAVDDSQLPKDRFSAERLKGVDSTLKIQPAELGDSAVYLCASSFNYNEQFFGPGTRLTVL.

This clonotype came up many times. This rearrangement joins TRBV5-6 to TRBJ2-3; D ambiguous. V was pared by 0 bases and J by 7 bases, with 6 bases between. Germline V gene sequence: CDR1 SGHDT, CDR2 YYEEEE. The CDR3 has 12 residues. The CDR3 DNA sequence: TGTGCCAGCAGCTTGGATATTAATACGCAGTATTTT. This translates into CASSLDINTQYF.

This clonotype has just a few counts. V is TRBV28 and J is TRBJ2-3; 7 bases line up with TRBD1. V was clipped by 5 bases and J by 0 bases; unmatched bases: 8. CDR3 length equals 16 residues. CDR1 is MDHEN and CDR2 is SYDVKM in the germline V gene. This CDR3 reads CASSIQGPISTDTQYF. CDR3 bases: TGTGCCAGCAGTATACAGGGGCCTATTAGCACAGATACGCAGTATTTT.

Ten or more counts support this clonotype. The gene calls are TRBV3-1 and TRBJ1-6; D is uncertain. V was trimmed by 0 bases and J by 9 bases, leaving 15 bases between them. In germline, CDR1 is LGHDT, CDR2 YNNKEL (reference sequence). The CDR3 runs to 16 residues. CDR3 sequence: CASSQDLPGSGSPLHF. Here the CDR3 DNA reads TGTGCCAGCAGCCAAGATCTCCCGGGGTCGGGTTCACCCCTCCACTTT. The entire variable domain, with the rest obtained from reference TRBV3-1 and TRBJ1-6, is as follows: DTAVSQTPKYLVTQMGNDKSIKCEQNLGHDTMYWYKQDSKKFLKIMFSYNNKELIINETVPNRFSPKSPDKAHLNLHINSLELGDSAVYFCASSQDLPGSGSPLHFGNGTRLTVT.

This clonotype was detected many times. J is TRBJ2-3 and V is TRBV30; TRBD2 aligns across 9 bases. This CDR3 comprises 16 residues. Germline values: CDR1 GTSNPN, CDR2 SVGIG (reference sequence). Trimming at V came to 4 bases and at J to 1 base, leaving 9 bases not matched to a gene. The DNA for the CDR3 is TGTGCCTGGACCCCCGGGGTAGCGGGAGGCACAGATACGCAGTATTTT. It yields the protein CAWTPGVAGGTDTQYF.

This clonotype was counted many times. The gene calls are TRBV5-5 and TRBJ2-7; the D is unclear. Deletions cut 0 bases from V and 2 bases from J, with 12 bases between. CDR1 and CDR2 (germline): SGHKS, YYEKEE (reference sequence). The CDR3 length is 15 residues. The CDR3 protein is CASSLAPFGAYEQYF. The DNA for the CDR3 is TGTGCCAGCAGCTTGGCGCCATTTGGGGCCTACGAGCAGTACTTC.

In its sample, this clonotype was seen many times. The J gene is TRBJ1-1, the V gene TRBV20-1; no clear D. CDR1 DFQATT and CDR2 SNEGSKA come from the germline V gene (reference sequence). V was shortened by 1 base and J by 0 bases, with 18 bases between the two germline ends. This CDR3 is built from 17 residues. The CDR3 DNA reads as TGCAGTGCTAGAGGCCTCGAGTCTCTCACAATGAACACTGAAGCTTTCTTT. This gives the protein CSARGLESLTMNTEAFF.